The sequence of this T cell receptor beta chain was determined in a study of tumor-infiltrating lymphocytes in localized non-small cell lung cancer. About the research overall: Tumor tissue and non-adjacent uninvolved lung came from each patient.

Study-wide points: Different pieces of the same tissue were used for each assay.

This clone was detected only once. What it binds is unknown. From germline, CDR1 is SNHLY and CDR2 FYNNEI. V lost 4 bases and J lost 7, with 16 bases in between. This CDR3 has 14 residues. Assay: immunoSEQ multiplex PCR; the TCRdb copy retains only in-frame clones and omits some. The repertoire holds about 9,600 clones, with around 76% as singletons. The receptor was derived from a human donor with non-small cell lung cancer. The chain employs TRBV2 and TRBJ1-2; no firm D call. Sequenced sample: uninvolved lung tissue not adjacent to the tumor. CDR3 in DNA: TGTGCCAGCAGTGTGCTGGTGGGCAACGGTGGCTACACCTTC. Protein product: CASSVLVGNGGYTF.